Listed below are T cell receptor beta chains from one sample, sequenced in a study of T-cell reconstitution after alpha-beta-depleted transplantation in children. TCRdb redid the calling of the PCR reads with MiXCR, one entry per CDR3 protein. The repertoire holds about 500,000 distinct CDR3 sequences, with about 31% as singletons. The material was PBMCs from the stem cell graft donor, obtained from the stem cell graft. These TCRs come from a human donor who donated a stem cell graft to a child with aplastic anemia. Both conserved end residues are part of each CDR3. Each record gives: D gene, clone size, CDR3 length, J gene, V gene, CDR3 DNA, CDR3 protein. D genes are given only for firm matches. A row's size may be missing; if present it is once, few, many or a size class.

NA,NA,16,TRBJ1-5,TRBV5-5,TGTGCCAGCAGCTTGATTGTCGGGAGACAGGCGGACGACCAGCATTTT,CASSLIVGRQADDQHF
TRBD2,NA,22,TRBJ2-2,TRBV4-1,TGCGCCAGCAGCCAAGAGCCCCTCCGCGGACTAGCGGGATTATCGAACACCGGGGAGCTGTTTTTT,CASSQEPLRGLAGLSNTGELFF
TRBD1,NA,13,TRBJ2-7,TRBV20-1,TGCAGTGCTCGAAGACAGGGGAGAGGCGAGCAGTACTTC,CSARRQGRGEQYF
NA,NA,13,TRBJ1-1,TRBV5-1,TGCGCCAGCAGCTTGGCCCGGTACGATGAAGCTTTCTTT,CASSLARYDEAFF
TRBD1,few,13,TRBJ2-7,TRBV30,TGTGCCTGGAGTGTACAGGGGATCCATAGGCAGTACTTC,CAWSVQGIHRQYF
NA,few,12,TRBJ1-4,TRBV12-3/TRBV12-4,TGTGCCAGCAGTTTAGACCATCTAAAACTGTTTTTT,CASSLDHLKLFF
NA,few,13,TRBJ2-3,TRBV2,TGTGCCAGCAGTGCAGAGAGCACAGATACGCAGTATTTT,CASSAESTDTQYF
NA,NA,16,TRBJ2-3,TRBV10-3,TGTGCCATCAGTGAGAATCTAGCTCTGGGCACAGATACGCAGTATTTT,CAISENLALGTDTQYF
TRBD2,NA,16,TRBJ2-2,TRBV7-9,TGTGCCAGCAGCTCGGGCGGGGGAGGGCCCACCGGGGAGCTGTTTTTT,CASSSGGGGPTGELFF
NA,many,15,TRBJ2-1,TRBV7-9,TGTGCCATCGATAACCCCCCGCAGGGTTCCAATGAGCAGTTCTTC,CAIDNPPQGSNEQFF
NA,few,13,TRBJ2-1,TRBV5-1,TGCGCCAGCAGCTTGCCTCTCTACAATGAGCAGTTCTTC,CASSLPLYNEQFF
TRBD2,many,15,TRBJ2-7,TRBV10-2,TGCGCCAGCACAATGGGGCTAGCGGGAGATTACGAGCAGTACTTC,CASTMGLAGDYEQYF
NA,NA,14,TRBJ2-1,TRBV6-2/TRBV6-3,TGTGCCAGCATTCCCGGGTCGCCGGACAATGAGCAGTTCTTC,CASIPGSPDNEQFF
NA,few,12,TRBJ1-2,TRBV19,TGTGCCAGCGCAGTGGCTGGGTATGGCTACACCTTC,CASAVAGYGYTF
NA,few,13,TRBJ2-1,TRBV20-1,TGCAGTGCCCCGACAGTCTCCTACAATGAGCAGTTCTTC,CSAPTVSYNEQFF
NA,NA,15,TRBJ2-1,TRBV29-1,TGCAGCGTTTCTCGGGACTTTCTGACGTACAATGAGCAGTTCTTC,CSVSRDFLTYNEQFF
NA,NA,16,TRBJ1-1,TRBV5-1,TGCGCCAGCAGCTGGAGGGGGGGCGGCGGGAACACTGAAGCTTTCTTT,CASSWRGGGGNTEAFF
NA,NA,13,TRBJ1-1,TRBV27,TGTGCCAGCAGTCTAGGGGCAGGGATGGAAGCTTTCTTT,CASSLGAGMEAFF
NA,few,17,TRBJ2-3,TRBV12-3/TRBV12-4,TGTGCCAGCAGTTTAGGTACCGGGACAACTAGCACAGATACGCAGTATTTT,CASSLGTGTTSTDTQYF
NA,NA,15,TRBJ2-3,TRBV5-5,TGTGCCAGCAGCTTGACGGATTATTCCACAGATACGCAGTATTTT,CASSLTDYSTDTQYF
TRBD1,many,17,TRBJ1-2,TRBV12-3/TRBV12-4,TGTGCCAGCAGTTTATCAGGCAGGGGGCGAGTTAACTATGGCTACACCTTC,CASSLSGRGRVNYGYTF
NA,few,15,TRBJ2-5,TRBV7-3,TGTGCCAGCAGCTTAACGCGGACAGCCAGGGAGACCCAGTACTTC,CASSLTRTARETQYF
NA,NA,14,TRBJ2-3,TRBV5-1,TGCGCCAGCAGCTCGACAGTTCCGACAGATACGCAGTATTTT,CASSSTVPTDTQYF
NA,NA,16,TRBJ1-4,TRBV4-3,TGCGCCAGCAGCCAAGATCTTGAGGGCCGGGGGGAAAAACTGTTTTTT,CASSQDLEGRGEKLFF